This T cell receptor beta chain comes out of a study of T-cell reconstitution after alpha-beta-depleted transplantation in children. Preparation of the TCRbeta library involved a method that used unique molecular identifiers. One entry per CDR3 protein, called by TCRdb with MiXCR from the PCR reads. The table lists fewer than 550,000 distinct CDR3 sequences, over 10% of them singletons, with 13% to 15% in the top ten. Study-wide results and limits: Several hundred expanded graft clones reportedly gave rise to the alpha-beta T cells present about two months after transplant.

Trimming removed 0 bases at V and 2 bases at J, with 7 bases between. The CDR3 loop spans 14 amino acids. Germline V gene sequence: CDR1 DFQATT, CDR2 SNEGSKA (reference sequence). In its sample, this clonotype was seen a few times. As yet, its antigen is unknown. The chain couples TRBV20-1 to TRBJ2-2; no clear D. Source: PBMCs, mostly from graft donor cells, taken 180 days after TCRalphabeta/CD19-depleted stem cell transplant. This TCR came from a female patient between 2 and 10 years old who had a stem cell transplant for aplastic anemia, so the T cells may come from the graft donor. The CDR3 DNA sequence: TGCAGTGCTAGAGACGGCTACAACACCGGGGAGCTGTTTTTT. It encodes CSARDGYNTGELFF.